Included here is one TCR beta chain sequence, with context. Germline CDR1 and CDR2: MDHEN and SYDVKM. The CDR3 runs 16 residues. V dropped 4 bases and J dropped 0 bases, with 13 bases sitting between them. The sample originates from a study of blood T cell repertoires in COVID-19. The assay was immunoSEQ multiplex PCR, and TCRdb's table has in-frame clones only and misses some. The sample has tens of thousands of clones; about 85% are singletons. The origin of this receptor is a human donor in a cohort sampled during active COVID-19. The gene calls are TRBV28 and TRBJ1-5; D is uncertain. Material for sequencing was peripheral blood. CDR3 amino acids: CASSSPTSNSNQPQHF. The CDR3 DNA sequence: TGTGCCAGCAGTTCTCCGACATCAAATAGCAATCAGCCCCAGCATTTT.